This section outlines one T cell receptor beta chain sequence together with its context. The antigen is not known. The sample is drawn from a study of shared clonotypes between healthy human individuals. From germline, CDR1 is SGHRS and CDR2 YFSETQ. Germline trimming cut 4 bases from V and 4 bases from J; bases unmatched to any gene: 7. The length of the CDR3 is 16 residues. Profiling relied on immunoSEQ multiplex PCR, and the TCRdb table lists in-frame clones only, not all of them. The sample lists about 2.1 million clones; roughly 91% were seen once. Study-level findings and limits: The researchers took only blood, and tissue repertoires probably look different. Non-shared clonotypes showed lower generation probabilities than clonotypes common to all four donors. Clonotype sharing among donors was expected to depend on sequencing depth. Sorted-subset samples were not fully sequenced, rarefaction indicated.

Selected positively for CCR7 and CD45RO-negative, naive CD8 cells excluded terminally differentiated effector memory CD45RA+ cells. The specimen sequenced was naive CD8+ T cells from PBMCs. The TCR comes from a man between 18 and 29 years old in good health. Some clones in this sample may be carry-over from other donors' samples. The chain employs TRBV5-1 and TRBJ2-1; 11 positions match TRBD2. This chain's CDR3 is CASSPAASGGYNEQFF. In nucleotides, the CDR3 is TGCGCCAGCAGCCCCGCCGCTAGCGGGGGGTACAATGAGCAGTTCTTC.